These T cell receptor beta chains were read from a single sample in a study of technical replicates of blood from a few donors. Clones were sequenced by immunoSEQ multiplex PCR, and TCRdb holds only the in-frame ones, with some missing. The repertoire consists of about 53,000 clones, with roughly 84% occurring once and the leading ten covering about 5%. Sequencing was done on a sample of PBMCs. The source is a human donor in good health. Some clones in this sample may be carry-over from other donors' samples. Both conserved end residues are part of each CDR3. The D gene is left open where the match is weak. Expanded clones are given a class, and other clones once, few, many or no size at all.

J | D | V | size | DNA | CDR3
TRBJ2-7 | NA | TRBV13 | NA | TGTGCCAGCAGAAACTTCCAGGGCTACGAGCAGTACTTC | CASRNFQGYEQYF
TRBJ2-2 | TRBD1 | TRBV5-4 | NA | TGTGCCAGCAGTCGGGGACAGGGGGCCTCCGGGGAGCTGTTTTTT | CASSRGQGASGELFF
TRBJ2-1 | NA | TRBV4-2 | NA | TGTGCCAGCAGCCAAGTCTCGCCAGGAATAGACAATGAGCAGTTCTTC | CASSQVSPGIDNEQFF
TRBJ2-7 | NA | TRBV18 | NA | TGTGCCAGCTCCCCGACAAACTACGAGCAGTACTTC | CASSPTNYEQYF
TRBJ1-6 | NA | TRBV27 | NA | TGTGCCAGCAGTTTATTAAATTCACCCCTCCACTTT | CASSLLNSPLHF
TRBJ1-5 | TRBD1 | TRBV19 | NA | TGTGCCAGTAGTAAGGGGGCGGCTGGCAATCAGCCCCAGCATTTT | CASSKGAAGNQPQHF
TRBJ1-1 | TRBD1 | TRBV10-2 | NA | TGCGCCAGCAGGTCGGGACAGGGATTTACTGAAGCTTTCTTT | CASRSGQGFTEAFF
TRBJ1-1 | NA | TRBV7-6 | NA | TGTGCCAGTAGTTGGAGGGGGAACACTGAAGCTTTCTTT | CASSWRGNTEAFF
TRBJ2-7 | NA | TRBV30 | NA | TGTGCCTGGAGTGTAGGAGGTGGGTCGTACGAGCAGTACTTC | CAWSVGGGSYEQYF
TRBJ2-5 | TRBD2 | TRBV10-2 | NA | TGCGCCAGCAGCCGGACTAGACTCCTTGAGACCCAGTACTTC | CASSRTRLLETQYF
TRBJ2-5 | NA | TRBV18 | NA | TGTGCCAGCTCATCGAGGGGAGGGACCCAGTACTTC | CASSSRGGTQYF
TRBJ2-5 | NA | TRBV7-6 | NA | TGTGCCAGCAGCCGGGACTCTAACTTGGCCCAGTACTTC | CASSRDSNLAQYF
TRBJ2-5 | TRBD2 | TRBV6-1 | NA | TGTGCCACCCGGGGAGGGGATCTGGGGAAAGAGACCCAGTACTTC | CATRGGDLGKETQYF
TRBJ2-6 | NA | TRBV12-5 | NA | TGTGCTAGTGGCTACCAAACCGAGACAGGCACCTCTGGGGCCAACGTCCTGACTTTC | CASGYQTETGTSGANVLTF
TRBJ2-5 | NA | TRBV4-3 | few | TGCGCCAGCAGCCAAGACAGGGGAGGGCAGGAGACCCAGTACTTC | CASSQDRGGQETQYF
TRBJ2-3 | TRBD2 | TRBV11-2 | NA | TGTGCCAGCAGTTCTCCGACTAGCGGGAGTGAAGATACGCAGTATTTT | CASSSPTSGSEDTQYF